These 25 T cell receptor beta chains share one sample of origin, sequenced in a study of neurological immune-mediated disorders. TCRdb independently ran MiXCR on the 5' RACE reads; one entry per CDR3 protein. The sample lists more than 40,000 distinct CDR3 sequences; roughly 12% were seen once. As to time point: longitudinal time-point 3. Sequenced: PBMCs. These receptors were taken from a male donor with HTLV-1-associated myelopathy (HAM/TSP).

This clonotype showed up many times. The chain is built from TRBV24-1 and TRBJ2-5, with 7 bases lining up with TRBD1. Germline loops: CDR1 KGHDR, CDR2 SFDVKD. V dropped 4 bases and J dropped 3; count of bases not matched to a gene: 4. The CDR3 extends over 14 amino acids. The CDR3 spells CATSEKTGKETQYF. The CDR3 nucleotides read TGTGCCACCAGTGAGAAGACAGGGAAAGAGACCCAGTACTTC.

This clonotype appeared many times. The chain has TRBV24-1 and TRBJ1-5, with TRBD1 matching over 9 bases. J lost 3 bases, V lost 4 bases, and 9 bases had no gene match. Germline V gene data show CDR1 as KGHDR and CDR2 as SFDVKD. The CDR3 has 17 residues. This CDR3 reads CATSETGTGRYNQPQHF. CDR3 in DNA: TGTGCCACCAGTGAAACCGGGACAGGGCGTTACAATCAGCCCCAGCATTTT.

This clonotype was counted many times. The chain joins TRBV6-1 to TRBJ1-5; 8 nucleotides agree with TRBD1. In germline, CDR1 is MNHNS, CDR2 SASEGT. This CDR3 has 15 residues. V shed 4 bases, J shed 4 bases, and the junction held 6 bases outside the gene matches. The CDR3 sequence: CASSVPGQGNQPQHF. Here the CDR3 DNA reads TGTGCCAGCAGTGTGCCCGGACAGGGAAATCAGCCCCAGCATTTT.

This clonotype was seen repeatedly, ten times or more. This chain links TRBV5-1 with TRBJ2-3; D perhaps matches TRBD2 (5 bases). V was cut by 3 bases and J by 5 bases, with 19 bases left in between. The CDR3 extends over 16 amino acids. Germline values: CDR1 SGHRS, CDR2 YFSETQ. The chain's CDR3 is CASSSSTRMGEDTQYF. The CDR3 region has the DNA TGCGCCAGCAGCTCCTCGACCAGGATGGGAGAAGATACGCAGTATTTT.

This clonotype came up many times. This rearrangement joins TRBV7-2 to TRBJ2-1; 9 bases agree with TRBD2. CDR1 and CDR2 from the germline V gene are SGHTA and FQGNSA. CDR3 length: 15 residues. V was clipped by 2 bases and J by 4 bases; unmatched bases: 3. DNA for the CDR3: TGTGCCAGCAGCTTACGAGCGGGGGGATACAATGAGCAGTTCTTC. Translation gives CASSLRAGGYNEQFF.

At least ten counts were recorded for this clonotype. The chain joins TRBV20-1 to TRBJ2-3, with TRBD2 matching 8 bases. CDR1 and CDR2 (germline): DFQATT, SNEGSKA (reference sequence). J lost 4 bases, V lost 5 bases, and 5 bases had no gene match. The CDR3 is 13 amino acids. The CDR3 spells CSAPGGASDTQYF. The CDR3 nucleotides are TGCAGTGCTCCCGGGGGGGCTTCAGATACGCAGTATTTT.

This clonotype is medium-sized by share. The chain joins TRBV2 to TRBJ1-5; D is ambiguous. This CDR3 has 13 residues. Germline-derived CDR1 and CDR2 are SNHLY and FYNNEI. V gave up 5 bases and J gave up 5 bases, with 10 bases separating them. CDR3 residues: CASSSGSYQPQHF. The CDR3 DNA sequence: TGTGCCAGCAGTTCTGGATCTTATCAGCCCCAGCATTTT.

In its sample, this clonotype was seen many times. The chain recombines TRBV2 with TRBJ2-7; 10 bases agree with TRBD1. The CDR3 extends over 13 amino acids. Per the germline V gene, CDR1 is SNHLY and CDR2 is FYNNEI. With V trimmed by 10 bases and J by 5 bases, 8 bases remained unmatched. The CDR3 coding sequence is TGTGCCACCTTGGACAGGGGGGGAAACGAGCAGTACTTC. It translates to CATLDRGGNEQYF.

This clonotype was observed at least ten times. This sequence joins TRBV20-1 and TRBJ2-1; TRBD2 matches 12 bases. The CDR3 spans 18 residues. J gave up 3 bases and V 0 bases, and 9 bases lay outside the gene matches. Germline assignment: CDR1 DFQATT and CDR2 SNEGSKA (reference sequence). The CDR3 reads CSARDPLAGGKNYNEQFF. CDR3 nucleotide sequence: TGCAGTGCTAGAGATCCTCTAGCGGGGGGGAAAAACTACAATGAGCAGTTCTTC.

The V and J genes are TRBV2 and TRBJ1-1; D is undetermined. The CDR3 loop spans 14 amino acids. V gave up 3 bases and J gave up 6 bases, with 14 bases separating them. Germline V gene data show CDR1 as SNHLY and CDR2 as FYNNEI. CDR3 region: CASSDGQVLAEAFF. CDR3 bases: TGTGCCAGCAGTGATGGGCAGGTCCTCGCTGAAGCTTTCTTT.

As to this clonotype: This clone may be a read error of a much larger clone one base away. The chain has TRBV10-3 and TRBJ2-5, with D tentatively TRBD1 or TRBD2 (5 bases each). The CDR3 is 15 amino acids. Germline V gene sequence: CDR1 ENHRY, CDR2 SYGVKD. V gave up 4 bases and J gave up 1 base, with 13 bases separating them. This CDR3 reads CAISAKGPVQETQYF. CDR3 sequence (DNA): TGTGCCATCAGTGCGAAGGGACCAGTCCAAGAGACCCAGTACTTC.

By frequency in the sample, this clonotype is medium-sized. The V gene is TRBV20-1, the J gene TRBJ2-2, with D tentatively TRBD1 (7 bases). This CDR3 comprises 15 residues. V was trimmed by 2 bases and J by 4 bases, leaving 14 bases between them. Germline lookup yields CDR1 DFQATT and CDR2 SNEGSKA (reference sequence). The CDR3: CSARSRQGGTGELFF. For the CDR3, the DNA is TGCAGTGCTAGATCCCGACAGGGAGGCACCGGGGAGCTGTTTTTT.

This chain connects TRBV6-1 to TRBJ2-7; D could derive from TRBD1 or TRBD2 (6 bases each). The germline gives CDR1 MNHNS, CDR2 SASEGT. Trimming took 3 bases from V and 6 from J, leaving 24 bases between them. This CDR3 has 17 amino acids. CDR3 DNA: TGTGCCAGCAGTGATGGCTTAGGGGGGACCCACACCCCCGAGCAGTACTTC. It encodes CASSDGLGGTHTPEQYF.

This clonotype has at least ten counts. A much more abundant neighbour one base away suggests this may be a read error. The rearrangement links TRBV27 to TRBJ2-3, with 10 bases fitting TRBD1. CDR1 and CDR2 (germline): MNHEY, SMNVEV (reference sequence). V shed 1 base and J 5 bases; nucleotides not matched to a gene: 9. This CDR3 comprises 17 residues. CDR3 residues: CASSLFGQGVDRDTQYF. Here the CDR3 DNA reads TGTGCCAGCAGTTTATTTGGACAGGGGGTCGACCGAGATACGCAGTATTTT.

This clonotype was picked up many times. The genes are TRBV7-9 and TRBJ1-5, with D perhaps matching TRBD1 (6 bases). The CDR3 sequence is 19 residues long. Trimming cost V 4 bases and J 2 bases, with 24 bases left between them. CDR1 and CDR2 from the germline V gene are SEHNR and FQNEAQ (reference sequence). As DNA, the CDR3 is TGTGCCAGCAGCTCTTACCGTCACAGGGAGGGGGATGGCAATCAGCCCCAGCATTTT. This sequence encodes CASSSYRHREGDGNQPQHF.

About this clonotype itself: A much bigger clone sits one base away, suggesting this may be a read error. The V call is TRBV20-1, the J call TRBJ2-5; the match to TRBD1 covers 7 bases. Germline loops: CDR1 DFQATT, CDR2 SNEGSKA (reference sequence). The CDR3 length is 13 residues. The CDR3 loop is CSAWDRKKENQYF. CDR3 in DNA: TGCAGTGCTTGGGACAGAAAAAAAGAGAACCAGTACTTC.

This clonotype was detected ten times or more. The rearrangement joins TRBV4-3 to TRBJ2-1, with TRBD2 matching over 8 bases. Trimming took 0 bases from V and 2 from J; bases not matched to a gene: 3. From germline, CDR1 is LGHNA and CDR2 YSLEER. The length of the CDR3 is 16 residues. The CDR3 DNA reads as TGCGCCAGCAGCCAAGACGTCGGGGGGGCCTACAATGAGCAGTTCTTC. It is translated as CASSQDVGGAYNEQFF.

This clonotype was seen many times. The chain combines TRBV2 with TRBJ1-1; TRBD1 might be the D (5 bases). V was cut by 7 bases and J by 5 bases, with 14 bases left in between. This CDR3 comprises 13 residues. Germline CDR1 reads SNHLY; CDR2 reads FYNNEI. Here the CDR3 reads CASNRLWGTEAFF. The CDR3 nucleotides read TGTGCCAGCAATCGGCTTTGGGGGACTGAAGCTTTCTTT.

This clonotype occurred many times. The V call is TRBV4-2, the J call TRBJ2-7, with TRBD1 matching over 7 bases. Germline V gives CDR1 LGHNA, CDR2 YNFKEQ. The CDR3 runs to 14 residues. Germline trimming cut 2 bases from V and 5 bases from J; bases unmatched to any gene: 6. The CDR3 nucleotides read TGTGCCAGCAGCCAACCGGACAGGATCCACGAGCAGTACTTC. As protein: CASSQPDRIHEQYF.

The CDR3 bases are TGTGCCAGCACCGGAGGGAGCTACGAGCAGTACTTC. Translation: CASTGGSYEQYF. The chain joins TRBV7-9 to TRBJ2-7, with D possibly matching TRBD2 (6 bases). The CDR3 runs to 12 residues. V was trimmed by 7 bases and J by 3 bases, leaving 10 bases between them. The V gene's germline CDR1 is SEHNR and CDR2 FQNEAQ (reference sequence).

This clonotype was picked up many times. This chain links TRBV7-6 with TRBJ2-5; no definite D call. CDR1 is SGHVS, CDR2 FNYEAQ, per germline. V dropped 2 bases and J dropped 0 bases, with 4 bases sitting between them. The CDR3 is made up of 13 amino acids. CDR3 protein: CASSLPNQETQYF. CDR3 bases: TGTGCCAGCAGCTTACCTAACCAAGAGACCCAGTACTTC. The entire variable domain, with the rest obtained from reference TRBV7-6 and TRBJ2-5, is as follows: GAGVSQSPRYKVTKRGQDVALRCDPISGHVSLYWYRQALGQGPEFLTYFNYEAQQDKSGLPNDRFSAERPEGSISTLTIQRTEQRDSAMYRCASSLPNQETQYFGPGTRLLVL.

This clonotype occurred many times. The chain employs TRBV6-6 and TRBJ2-5; 7 bases fit TRBD1. CDR3 length equals 13 residues. CDR1 and CDR2 from the germline V gene are MNHNY and SVGAGI (reference sequence). V dropped 5 bases and J dropped 5; count of bases not matched to a gene: 5. DNA for the CDR3: TGTGCCAGCAGTAGAACAGGGGTGGAGACCCAGTACTTC. Its translation is CASSRTGVETQYF.

This clonotype has at least ten counts. The chain combines TRBV9 with TRBJ2-1, with D perhaps matching TRBD1 or TRBD2 (5 bases each). In germline, CDR1 is SGDLS, CDR2 YYNGEE. The CDR3 is made up of 14 amino acids. The V end lost 0 bases, the J end lost 3 bases, and 7 bases lay between the germline ends. The CDR3: CASSVAGHYNEQFF. The CDR3 DNA follows: TGTGCCAGCAGCGTAGCGGGGCACTACAATGAGCAGTTCTTC. Based on the CDR3 plus reference TRBV9 and TRBJ2-1, the full variable domain is DSGVTQTPKHLITATGQRVTLRCSPRSGDLSVYWYQQSLDQGLQFLIQYYNGEERAKGNILERFSAQQFPDLHSELNLSSLELGDSALYFCASSVAGHYNEQFFGPGTRLTVL.

This clonotype was seen many times. This chain uses TRBV20-1 with TRBJ1-4; D not certain. Germline assignment: CDR1 DFQATT and CDR2 SNEGSKA (reference sequence). CDR3 length equals 14 residues. V dropped 2 bases and J dropped 8 bases, with 15 bases sitting between them. The CDR3 DNA is TGCAGTGCTAGACTCGGCAGCGGAGAGGAAAAACTGTTTTTT. Translated: CSARLGSGEEKLFF.

This clonotype was recorded many times. The chain carries TRBV20-1 and TRBJ2-5, with 7 bases that match TRBD2. V lost 0 bases, J lost 1 base, and 5 bases stayed unmatched. Germline CDR1 DFQATT, CDR2 SNEGSKA (reference sequence). There are 15 residues in the CDR3. The CDR3 bases are TGCAGTGCTAGAGATCCGGGAGGAATCCAAGAGACCCAGTACTTC. It translates to CSARDPGGIQETQYF.